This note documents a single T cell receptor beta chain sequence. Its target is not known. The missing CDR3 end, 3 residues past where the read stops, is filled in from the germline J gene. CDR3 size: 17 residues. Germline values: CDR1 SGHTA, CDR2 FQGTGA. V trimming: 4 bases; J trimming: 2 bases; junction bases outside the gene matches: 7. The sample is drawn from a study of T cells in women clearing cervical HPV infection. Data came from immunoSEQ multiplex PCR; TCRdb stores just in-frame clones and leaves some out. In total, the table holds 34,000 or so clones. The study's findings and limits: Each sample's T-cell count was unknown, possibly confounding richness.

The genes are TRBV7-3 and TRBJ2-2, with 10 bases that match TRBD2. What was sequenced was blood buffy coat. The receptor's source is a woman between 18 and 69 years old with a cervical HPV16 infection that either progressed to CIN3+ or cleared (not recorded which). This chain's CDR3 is CASSSSSGRVNTGELFF. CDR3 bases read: TGTGCCAGCAGCTCGTCCAGCGGGAGGGTAAACACCGGGGAG.